Following are 17 T cell receptor beta chains from one sample sequenced in a study of cytomegalovirus exposure and HLA in healthy donors. A multiplex PCR was run with 60 Vbeta primers and 13 Jbeta primers. Method: immunoSEQ multiplex PCR; TCRdb's copy keeps in-frame clones and lacks some. This table holds roughly 150,000 clones, roughly 77% found once. Sample: PBMCs. These receptors all come from a male donor in good health and CMV-seronegative.

The chain employs TRBV7-9 and TRBJ1-3, with 8 bases that match TRBD1. The CDR3 sequence is 16 residues long. J gave up 4 bases and V 5 bases, and 10 bases lay outside the gene matches. Germline V gene data show CDR1 as SEHNR and CDR2 as FQNEAQ (reference sequence). This chain's CDR3 is CASSQGGTGSGNTIYF. CDR3 DNA: TGTGCCAGCAGCCAAGGGGGGACAGGCTCCGGAAACACCATATATTTT.

J is TRBJ1-5 and V is TRBV7-8; a weak D match, TRBD1 (6 bases). CDR3 length: 12 residues. Germline V lookup: CDR1 SGHVS, CDR2 FQNEAQ. The germline V and J ends were trimmed by 5 bases and 4 bases, with 6 bases remaining between them. The CDR3 is CASSTGNQPQHF. For the CDR3, the DNA is TGTGCCAGCAGCACAGGGAATCAGCCCCAGCATTTT.

This chain connects TRBV7-2 to TRBJ2-3; D remains unclear. Per the germline V gene, CDR1 is SGHTA and CDR2 is FQGNSA. The CDR3 covers 13 residues. Trimming removed 8 bases from V and 0 bases from J, with 9 bases in between. CDR3 sequence reads: CASDRSSTDTQYF. In DNA, the CDR3 is TGTGCCAGCGATCGGTCTAGCACAGATACGCAGTATTTT.

As to this clone: A read error may produce the germline difference seen at one junction end. The rearrangement uses TRBV6-4 and TRBJ2-2, with D tentatively TRBD1 (6 bases). In germline, CDR1 is MRHNA, CDR2 SNTAGT. CDR3 length: 14 amino acids. CDR3 sequence: CASRRQDSTGKLFF. The CDR3, as DNA: TGTGCCAGCAGACGACAGGATTCGACCGGGAAGCTGTTTTTT.

This rearrangement joins TRBV5-1 to TRBJ1-1; 9 nucleotides agree with TRBD1. CDR3 length: 14 amino acids. The ends lost 4 bases at V and 0 bases at J; junction bases unmatched: 1. Germline loops: CDR1 SGHRS, CDR2 YFSETQ. This chain's CDR3 is CASSGTGMNTEAFF. The CDR3 DNA sequence: TGCGCCAGCAGCGGGACAGGGATGAACACTGAAGCTTTCTTT.

This sequence joins TRBV4-1 and TRBJ2-7, with 9 positions matching TRBD1. V lost 5 bases to trimming and J lost 4 bases; unmatched junction nucleotides: 21. Germline V gene data show CDR1 as MGHRA and CDR2 as YSYEKL. The CDR3 spans 19 residues. For the CDR3, the DNA is TGCGCCAGCAGCTTTCGAATGGGCGCCTCGACAGGGGGTTTTTACGAGCAGTACTTC. It encodes CASSFRMGASTGGFYEQYF.

This rearrangement joins TRBV28 to TRBJ2-3, with 12 bases matching TRBD2. V lost 6 bases to trimming and J lost 2 bases; unmatched junction nucleotides: 3. Germline CDR1 is MDHEN and CDR2 is SYDVKM. CDR3 size: 15 residues. The CDR3, as DNA: TGTGCCAGCAGATCTAGCGGGGGGGTCACAGATACGCAGTATTTT. The encoded protein is CASRSSGGVTDTQYF.

The genes are TRBV6-5 and TRBJ2-5; 9 nucleotides match TRBD2. This CDR3 comprises 15 residues. V lost 6 bases to trimming and J lost 6 bases; unmatched junction nucleotides: 11. Germline V gives CDR1 MNHEY, CDR2 SVGAGI. The CDR3 region is CASSNPLAGVQTQYF. The CDR3 DNA sequence: TGTGCCAGCAGCAACCCCTTAGCGGGAGTGCAGACCCAGTACTTC.

In its sample, this clone was seen once. The chain recombines TRBV6-6 with TRBJ1-1, with TRBD1 matching 8 bases. The CDR3 totals 13 residues. Germline V gene sequence: CDR1 MNHNY, CDR2 SVGAGI (reference sequence). Trimming cost V 6 bases and J 3 bases; bases outside gene matches: 3. In nucleotides, the CDR3 is TGTGCCAGCAGGGACAGGGCCGACACTGAAGCTTTCTTT. This sequence encodes CASRDRADTEAFF.

CDR3 region: CASRAGHEQFF. The CDR3 bases are TGTGCCAGCAGGGCGGGCCATGAGCAGTTCTTC. The chain links TRBV4-2 to TRBJ2-1; TRBD2 is a possible D gene (5 bases). V was clipped by 6 bases and J by 8 bases, with 8 bases between them. From germline, CDR1 is LGHNA and CDR2 YNFKEQ. The CDR3 length is 11 residues.

The J gene is TRBJ2-1, the V gene TRBV10-3; D unclear. The length of the CDR3 is 15 residues. The V gene lost 8 bases and the J gene lost 7 bases, with 21 bases spanning the gap. Germline lookup yields CDR1 ENHRY and CDR2 SYGVKD. The CDR3 sequence: CAIGPLIGRRNEQFF. In DNA form, the CDR3 reads TGTGCCATCGGCCCACTGATCGGCCGCAGGAATGAGCAGTTCTTC.

The V and J genes are TRBV5-8 and TRBJ1-2, with 7 bases aligning to TRBD1. Per germline, CDR1 SGHTS and CDR2 YDEGEE. The CDR3 spans 14 residues. The ends lost 4 bases at V and 5 bases at J; junction bases unmatched: 8. The CDR3 sequence: CASSRRQGSYGYTF. Written as DNA, the CDR3 is TGTGCCAGCAGCAGAAGACAGGGCTCGTATGGCTACACCTTC.

This clone was seen more than once but under ten times. CDR3 residues: CASSAGTGGDNEQFF. DNA for the CDR3: TGTGCCAGCAGTGCCGGGACAGGGGGAGACAATGAGCAGTTCTTC. J is TRBJ2-1 and V is TRBV6-4, with 11 bases matching TRBD1. The germline V gene has CDR1 MRHNA and CDR2 SNTAGT. V shed 4 bases, J shed 5 bases, and the junction held 4 bases outside the gene matches. The CDR3 runs to 15 residues.

The rearrangement links TRBV29-1 to TRBJ1-1; 9 positions agree with TRBD1. The CDR3 contains 13 residues. The germline V gene has CDR1 SQVTM and CDR2 ANQGSEA. With 6 bases clipped from V and 1 base from J, the junction kept 3 bases outside the gene matches. CDR3 sequence reads: CSVLQGANTEAFF. The DNA of the CDR3 is TGCAGCGTACTACAGGGGGCGAACACTGAAGCTTTCTTT.

The chain couples TRBV4-1 to TRBJ1-4, with D perhaps matching TRBD1 (5 bases). V lost 0 bases and J 6 bases, leaving 14 bases between the germline ends. This CDR3 spans 16 amino acids. Germline CDR1 is MGHRA and CDR2 is YSYEKL. CDR3 protein: CASSQDNRWGDEKLFF. CDR3 nucleotide sequence: TGCGCCAGCAGCCAAGATAACCGCTGGGGGGATGAAAAACTGTTTTTT.

The V call is TRBV27, the J call TRBJ1-5, with D possibly TRBD1 on 6 matching bases. Trimming took 1 base from V and 2 from J, leaving 15 bases between them. The CDR3 covers 17 residues. Germline assignment: CDR1 MNHEY and CDR2 SMNVEV (reference sequence). The DNA of the CDR3 is TGTGCCAGCAGTTTATTTTCCCAGGGGCAGCGCAATCAGCCCCAGCATTTT. Translation: CASSLFSQGQRNQPQHF.

The chain has TRBV7-8 and TRBJ1-1; TRBD1 aligns across 7 bases. Germline V gene sequence: CDR1 SGHVS, CDR2 FQNEAQ. CDR3 length equals 16 residues. After removal of 6 bases from V and 0 bases from J, the junction contained 10 bases not matched to a gene. CDR3 coding DNA: TGTGCCAGCAGGATAACAGGGGAGAGGATGAACACTGAAGCTTTCTTT. Translating it yields CASRITGERMNTEAFF.